The 21 T cell receptor beta chains below come from one sample, sequenced in a study of T-cell memory formation after mild COVID-19. TCRdb reanalysed the 5' RACE reads using MiXCR and keeps one entry per CDR3 protein. The table lists 250,000 to 300,000 distinct CDR3 sequences, 7.5% to 9.5% of them singletons. Material for sequencing was PBMCs or a T cell subset sorted from them (not recorded which). Every receptor here comes from a man aged 18 to 29 who had mild COVID-19 (a few samples of this study predate the infection). Cell type and time point are not known.

This chain links TRBV9 with TRBJ1-3; D uncertain. The V gene lost 2 bases and the J gene lost 2 bases, with 11 bases spanning the gap. From germline, CDR1 is SGDLS and CDR2 YYNGEE. The CDR3 sequence is 15 residues long. The CDR3, as DNA: TGTGCCAGCAGCGTCGGTAGCCGGACTGGAAACACCATATATTTT. Protein: CASSVGSRTGNTIYF.

V and J are TRBV21-1 and TRBJ2-7; the D call TRBD2 from the table was never checked on the DNA. TRBV21-1 is a listed pseudogene. CDR3 length equals 17 residues. The DNA for the CDR3 is TGTGCCAGCAGTATCCAAGGGAGGAGGGGACTAGCAGATGAGCAGTACTTC. This sequence encodes CASSIQGRRGLADEQYF.

The gene calls are TRBV3-1 and TRBJ2-7, with a possible D match to TRBD1 (6 bases). Trimming removed 7 bases from V and 6 bases from J, with 16 bases in between. CDR3 length: 13 amino acids. Per germline, CDR1 LGHDT and CDR2 YNNKEL (reference sequence). This CDR3 is CASTERGFSEQYV. The CDR3 region has the DNA TGTGCCAGCACGGAGAGGGGGTTCTCCGAGCAGTACGTC.

To note about this clonotype: Given a much more abundant clone one base away, this may be a read error. The V call is TRBV5-1, the J call TRBJ1-5, with D maybe TRBD1 (6 bases). V lost 1 base, J lost 6 bases, and 17 bases lay in between. CDR3 size: 16 residues. The germline CDR1 and CDR2 sequences are SGHRS and YFSETQ. The CDR3 here is CASSLSAGAVIQPQHF. CDR3 coding DNA: TGCGCCAGCAGCTTGTCGGCAGGGGCCGTCATTCAGCCCCAGCATTTT.

This clonotype has ten or more counts. This chain uses TRBV5-5 with TRBJ2-7; D perhaps matches TRBD1 (6 bases). The CDR3 sequence is 16 residues long. Germline loops: CDR1 SGHKS, CDR2 YYEKEE (reference sequence). V was pared by 3 bases and J by 2 bases, with 18 bases between. CDR3 DNA sequence: TGTGCCAGCAGCTCGGTGGATGGGGGCCGAGCCTACGAGCAGTACTTC. This codes for CASSSVDGGRAYEQYF.

This chain connects TRBV20-1 to TRBJ2-7; D perhaps matches TRBD2 (7 bases). V lost 3 bases and J 3 bases, leaving 18 bases between the germline ends. Germline V gives CDR1 DFQATT, CDR2 SNEGSKA (reference sequence). The CDR3 is made up of 15 amino acids. CDR3 sequence: CSASYSVGGGYEQYF. The DNA for the CDR3 is TGCAGTGCTAGTTACTCCGTAGGGGGGGGCTACGAGCAGTACTTC.

The chain joins TRBV27 to TRBJ2-5; the D gene is possibly TRBD2 (5 bases). Per germline, CDR1 MNHEY and CDR2 SMNVEV (reference sequence). Trimming removed 5 bases at V and 7 bases at J, with 20 bases between. The CDR3 runs to 15 residues. This CDR3 is CASSPPGSLSRTQYF. DNA for the CDR3: TGTGCCAGCAGTCCCCCGGGGAGCCTCAGTAGGACCCAGTACTTC.

The chain is built from TRBV5-5 and TRBJ2-5, with a weak D call TRBD1 (6 bases). The V and J ends lost 6 bases and 1 base respectively, with 16 bases between them. The CDR3 consists of 15 residues. The V gene's germline CDR1 is SGHKS and CDR2 YYEKEE (reference sequence). The chain's CDR3 is CASNQGSGRQETQYF. Written as DNA, the CDR3 is TGTGCCAGCAACCAGGGGTCCGGCCGCCAAGAGACCCAGTACTTC.

The chain has TRBV4-1 and TRBJ2-5, with D unclear. Between the trimmed V and J ends, which lost 4 bases and 4 bases, there was a span of 10 bases. Germline lookup yields CDR1 MGHRA and CDR2 YSYEKL. The CDR3 consists of 13 residues. Here the CDR3 reads CASSLLLGETQYF. The DNA of the CDR3 is TGCGCCAGCAGCCTTCTCCTGGGAGAGACCCAGTACTTC.

This clonotype appeared a few times. The chain uses TRBV4-3 and TRBJ1-2; D is unresolved. This CDR3 spans 15 amino acids. Germline V gene data show CDR1 as LGHNA and CDR2 as YSLEER. Trimming took off 1 base at V and 6 bases at J, with 15 bases between the two ends. CDR3 nucleotides: TGCGCCAGCAGCCAAGTCTACCCCCCTCGTCATGGCTACACCTTC. It is translated as CASSQVYPPRHGYTF.

This sequence joins TRBV7-9 and TRBJ2-7; the D gene is possibly TRBD1 (6 bases). Trimming removed 5 bases from V and 1 base from J, with 15 bases in between. The V gene's germline CDR1 is SEHNR and CDR2 FQNEAQ (reference sequence). This CDR3 region has 15 residues. The CDR3 sequence is CASSTVETGSYEQYF. CDR3 in DNA: TGTGCCAGCAGCACGGTGGAGACAGGTTCCTACGAGCAGTACTTC.

In its sample, this clonotype was seen a few times. The chain employs TRBV5-1 and TRBJ2-5, with 8 bases fitting TRBD1. Germline trimming cut 4 bases from V and 5 bases from J; bases unmatched to any gene: 13. The CDR3 loop spans 16 amino acids. Germline CDR1 SGHRS, CDR2 YFSETQ. As DNA, the CDR3 is TGCGCCAGCAGCGTAAACCTACGGACAGGGAGGGAGACCCAGTACTTC. It specifies CASSVNLRTGRETQYF.

This clonotype was recorded a few times. The V and J genes are TRBV14 and TRBJ2-5; 11 nucleotides line up with TRBD2. V dropped 1 base and J dropped 4; count of bases not matched to a gene: 17. CDR1 is SGHDN, CDR2 FVKESK, per germline. The length of the CDR3 is 20 residues. The CDR3 sequence is CASSQGDPWSSGGLGETQYF. The CDR3 region has the DNA TGTGCCAGCAGCCAAGGGGATCCCTGGTCTAGCGGGGGGCTGGGAGAGACCCAGTACTTC.

The gene calls are TRBV5-4 and TRBJ2-1, with TRBD2 identical over 10 bases. CDR3 length: 16 amino acids. CDR1 is SGHNT and CDR2 is YYREEE in the germline V gene (reference sequence). With V trimmed by 4 bases and J by 4 bases, 8 bases remained unmatched. CDR3 sequence (DNA): TGTGCCAGCAGCCCTATTCCTAGCGGGGGATACAATGAGCAGTTCTTC. This codes for CASSPIPSGGYNEQFF.

J is TRBJ2-7 and V is TRBV20-1, with D unclear. The CDR3 totals 15 residues. V was trimmed by 0 bases and J by 2 bases, leaving 14 bases between them. Germline CDR1 and CDR2: DFQATT and SNEGSKA (reference sequence). The CDR3 loop is CSARDTERPTYEQYF. CDR3 nucleotides: TGCAGTGCTAGAGATACGGAAAGACCTACCTACGAGCAGTACTTC.

CDR3 amino acids: CASSSLGGDTQYF. CDR3 nucleotides: TGTGCCAGCAGCTCCCTAGGCGGGGATACGCAGTATTTT. The chain links TRBV3-1 to TRBJ2-3; the D gene is possibly TRBD2 (5 bases). This CDR3 is built from 13 residues. Germline V gene sequence: CDR1 LGHDT, CDR2 YNNKEL (reference sequence). V was pared by 5 bases and J by 6 bases, with 12 bases between.

V and J are TRBV5-1 and TRBJ2-7; 8 bases are a match to TRBD1. This CDR3 is 16 amino acids long. V lost 3 bases and J lost 5; bases outside the gene matches: 13. Germline CDR1 reads SGHRS; CDR2 reads YFSETQ. The DNA of the CDR3 is TGCGCCAGCAGCTATGGCCCGCAGGGGGCGCGAAACGAGCAGTACTTC. Translating gives CASSYGPQGARNEQYF. Full variable domain (remainder filled in from reference TRBV5-1 and TRBJ2-7): KAGVTQTPRYLIKTRGQQVTLSCSPISGHRSVSWYQQTPGQGLQFLFEYFSETQRNKGNFPGRFSGRQFSNSRSEMNVSTLELGDSALYLCASSYGPQGARNEQYFGPGTRLTVT.

This clonotype was observed a few times. V gene TRBV12-3 or TRBV12-4 combines with J gene TRBJ1-5; the D gene is possibly TRBD1 (5 bases). V shed 10 bases and J shed 4 bases, with 20 bases lying between them. The CDR3 contains 15 residues. CDR3 sequence reads: CATTTGTEINQPQHF. The CDR3 coding sequence is TGTGCCACAACCACCGGGACGGAGATAAATCAGCCCCAGCATTTT.

The chain employs TRBV7-9 and TRBJ2-5, with a weak D call TRBD1 (6 bases). The length of the CDR3 is 13 residues. V was clipped by 10 bases and J by 1 base, with 13 bases between them. The V gene's germline CDR1 is SEHNR and CDR2 FQNEAQ (reference sequence). The CDR3 loop is CATHRVGQETQYF. DNA of the CDR3: TGTGCCACTCACAGGGTCGGCCAAGAGACCCAGTACTTC.

J is TRBJ2-1 and V is TRBV5-1; no definite D call. CDR3 length: 13 amino acids. Trimming removed 4 bases at V and 5 bases at J, with 10 bases between. Germline CDR1 SGHRS, CDR2 YFSETQ. CDR3 amino acids: CASSPIMDNEQFF. In DNA, the CDR3 is TGCGCCAGCAGCCCGATCATGGACAATGAGCAGTTCTTC.

This clonotype was counted a few times. The chain links TRBV5-1 to TRBJ2-7; D not resolved. There are 14 residues in the CDR3. Deletions cut 3 bases from V and 2 bases from J, with 12 bases between. The V gene's germline CDR1 is SGHRS and CDR2 YFSETQ. CDR3: CASSSSGPTYEQYF. DNA of the CDR3: TGCGCCAGCAGCTCCTCAGGACCTACCTACGAGCAGTACTTC.